A selection of T cell receptor beta chains follows, all from one sample in a study of T cells after yellow fever vaccination. MiXCR was run by TCRdb on the 5' RACE reads, yielding one entry per CDR3 protein. The data contain about 220,000 distinct CDR3 sequences, less than 3.5% of them singletons. Material: CD4+ T cells sorted from PBMCs, obtained 10 days after the yellow fever booster vaccination. The receptors originated from a man aged 18 to 29 who received the YFV17D yellow fever vaccine. The CDR3 runs from the conserved cysteine through the conserved F or W. Each record gives: D gene, clone size, V gene, J gene, CDR3 protein, CDR3 DNA. D genes are given only for firm matches. Not all rows give a size; the values are once, few, many and, for expanded clones, a class.

-	few	TRBV20-1	TRBJ2-3	CSARDRPRGTDTQYF	TGCAGTGCTAGAGATCGTCCTCGGGGCACAGATACGCAGTATTTT
-	few	TRBV4-3	TRBJ2-2	CASSQETGGPGELFF	TGCGCCAGCAGCCAAGAGACGGGCGGACCCGGGGAGCTGTTTTTT
TRBD2	-	TRBV4-3	TRBJ2-5	CASSQDLVPRLAGGETQYF	TGCGCCAGCAGCCAAGATCTAGTACCCCGGCTAGCGGGGGGGGAGACCCAGTACTTC
-	many	TRBV20-1	TRBJ2-1	CSARQMDLLYNEQFF	TGCAGTGCTAGACAAATGGACCTTCTCTACAATGAGCAGTTCTTC
-	-	TRBV3-2	TRBJ2-6	CASSQGVTVWSLSGANVLTF	TGTGCCAGCAGCCAAGGTGTGACCGTTTGGTCCCTCTCTGGGGCCAACGTCCTGACTTTC
-	few	TRBV15	TRBJ2-7	CATSRDHRAQQYF	TGTGCCACCAGCAGAGATCACAGGGCGCAGCAGTACTTC
TRBD1	few	TRBV3-1	TRBJ1-6	CASSRRDRGLYSPLHF	TGTGCCAGCAGCAGAAGGGACAGGGGGCTCTATTCACCCCTCCACTTT
-	many	TRBV7-2	TRBJ1-1	CASSLTGMNTEAFF	TGTGCCAGCAGCTTGACAGGAATGAACACTGAAGCTTTCTTT
TRBD2	many	TRBV9	TRBJ2-3	CASSVEASGTTDTQYF	TGTGCCAGCAGCGTAGAGGCCAGCGGGACCACAGATACGCAGTATTTT
TRBD2	few	TRBV12-3/TRBV12-4	TRBJ2-3	CASSLGSGLAGGRDTQYF	TGTGCCAGCAGTTTAGGGAGTGGACTAGCGGGGGGAAGAGATACGCAGTATTTT
-	few	TRBV7-2	TRBJ2-7	CASSELREQYF	TGTGCCAGCAGCGAGTTGCGCGAGCAGTACTTC
-	-	TRBV7-2	TRBJ1-2	CASTLSNWGWGYTF	TGTGCCAGCACCCTAAGTAATTGGGGCTGGGGCTACACCTTC
-	-	TRBV7-9	TRBJ1-4	CASSFLGSNEKLFF	TGTGCCAGCAGCTTTCTAGGTTCTAATGAAAAACTGTTTTTT
TRBD1	-	TRBV6-5	TRBJ1-2	CASSTDRVYGYTF	TGTGCCAGCAGTACCGACAGGGTCTATGGCTACACCTTC
-	-	TRBV30	TRBJ1-1	CAWRRALNTEAFF	TGTGCCTGGAGGCGAGCTCTGAACACTGAAGCTTTCTTT
-	few	TRBV5-5	TRBJ2-3	CASIPVRGPTDTQYF	TGTGCCAGCATCCCGGTCAGGGGACCCACAGATACGCAGTATTTT
-	-	TRBV20-1	TRBJ2-4	CSAREQLAKNIQYF	TGCAGTGCTAGGGAACAGCTAGCCAAAAACATTCAGTACTTC
TRBD1	few	TRBV20-1	TRBJ2-1	CSAARGPGSLNEQFF	TGCAGTGCCGCCAGGGGGCCCGGGTCGCTCAATGAGCAGTTCTTC
TRBD1	many	TRBV6-2/TRBV6-3	TRBJ2-1	CASSVPGQGSNEQFF	TGTGCCAGCAGCGTTCCGGGACAGGGGTCGAATGAGCAGTTCTTC
TRBD1	few	TRBV12-3/TRBV12-4	TRBJ1-1	CASGDRGRGTEAFF	TGTGCCAGCGGAGACAGGGGGCGCGGGACTGAAGCTTTCTTT
TRBD1	few	TRBV7-2	TRBJ1-1	CASSFTRGDTEAFF	TGTGCCAGCAGCTTCACCAGGGGGGACACTGAAGCTTTCTTT
TRBD2	many	TRBV7-9	TRBJ2-5	CASRQTSGGQQTQYF	TGTGCCAGCAGACAAACTAGCGGGGGGCAACAGACCCAGTACTTC
-	-	TRBV6-2/TRBV6-3	TRBJ1-5	CASSTPGDVLRQPQHF	TGTGCCAGCAGTACCCCTGGGGACGTCCTGCGCCAGCCCCAGCATTTT
TRBD1	many	TRBV12-3/TRBV12-4	TRBJ2-7	CASSMNRGYEQYF	TGTGCCAGCAGTATGAACAGGGGCTACGAGCAGTACTTC
TRBD1	few	TRBV6-2/TRBV6-3	TRBJ2-1	CASSYPDRPNEQFF	TGTGCCAGCAGTTACCCGGACAGGCCCAATGAGCAGTTCTTC
TRBD1	-	TRBV20-1	TRBJ2-7	CSARRDSYEQYF	TGCAGTGCCCGCCGGGACAGCTACGAGCAGTACTTC
TRBD2	many	TRBV10-2	TRBJ2-1	CASSRGEGSYNEQFF	TGCGCCAGCAGTCGGGGGGAGGGTTCCTACAATGAGCAGTTCTTC
-	-	TRBV9	TRBJ2-5	CASSGGQGSRQETQYF	TGTGCCAGCAGCGGAGGTCAGGGTAGCCGGCAAGAGACCCAGTACTTC
-	few	TRBV4-1	TRBJ1-1	CSSSHYLPRGRGTEAFF	TGCTCCAGCAGCCACTACCTGCCCAGGGGTAGGGGCACTGAAGCTTTCTTT
-	many	TRBV5-1	TRBJ1-1	CASGLDSPFTEAFF	TGCGCCAGCGGCCTGGACAGCCCTTTCACTGAAGCTTTCTTT
-	-	TRBV11-3	TRBJ1-1	CASSPEGNREAFF	TGTGCCAGCAGCCCGGAGGGTAACCGCGAAGCTTTCTTT
TRBD1	many	TRBV20-1	TRBJ2-3	CSARDAGTGGTDTQYF	TGCAGTGCGCGCGACGCCGGGACAGGGGGGACAGATACGCAGTATTTT
-	few	TRBV7-2	TRBJ2-7	CASSQAGTSSYEQYF	TGTGCCAGCAGCCAGGCCGGGACCAGCTCCTACGAGCAGTACTTC
-	-	TRBV5-4	TRBJ1-6	CASSGKGRVNSPLHF	TGTGCCAGCAGCGGGAAAGGACGGGTAAATTCACCCCTCCACTTT
TRBD2	few	TRBV28	TRBJ2-3	CASSSGTSGDYTDTQYF	TGTGCCAGCAGTTCCGGGACTAGCGGGGACTACACAGATACGCAGTATTTT
-	few	TRBV3-1	TRBJ1-1	CASSQRTQNTEAFF	TGTGCCAGCAGCCAAAGGACACAGAACACTGAAGCTTTCTTT
-	-	TRBV18	TRBJ2-7	CASSRGDGIPYEQYF	TGTGCCAGCTCACGGGGGGACGGAATTCCCTACGAGCAGTACTTC
-	-	TRBV6-5	TRBJ2-2	CASSPASGELFF	TGTGCCAGCAGCCCTGCCTCCGGGGAGCTGTTTTTT
TRBD1	many	TRBV4-3	TRBJ1-2	CASSRDRDNYGYTF	TGCGCCAGCAGCCGGGACAGGGATAACTATGGCTACACCTTC
-	few	TRBV27	TRBJ2-7	CASSRPDSTYEQYF	TGTGCCAGCAGTAGACCGGACAGTACCTACGAGCAGTACTTC
-	-	TRBV5-1	TRBJ1-4	CASSFVGSANEKLFF	TGCGCCAGCAGCTTCGTGGGGTCTGCTAATGAAAAACTGTTTTTT
-	many	TRBV29-1	TRBJ2-5	CSAQRGETQYF	TGCAGCGCCCAAAGGGGGGAGACCCAGTACTTC
TRBD2	many	TRBV7-2	TRBJ2-1	CASSLVGGDYNEQFF	TGTGCCAGCAGCTTAGTTGGGGGGGACTACAATGAGCAGTTCTTC
-	few	TRBV14	TRBJ1-2	CASSQRLGRGGYTF	TGTGCCAGCAGCCAAAGACTGGGGCGAGGTGGCTACACCTTC
TRBD2	many	TRBV7-3	TRBJ2-3	CASSPTSGGTDTQYF	TGTGCCAGCAGTCCGACTAGCGGGGGCACAGATACGCAGTATTTT
TRBD1	few	TRBV7-3	TRBJ1-2	CASSPGTGRGYTF	TGTGCCAGCAGCCCCGGGACAGGGCGAGGCTACACCTTC
TRBD2	few	TRBV5-1	TRBJ2-1	CASSLLAGGYLSNEQFF	TGCGCCAGCAGCTTACTAGCGGGGGGCTACCTCTCCAATGAGCAGTTCTTC
-	many	TRBV20-1	TRBJ1-1	CSAVQTGESEAFF	TGCAGTGCTGTTCAGACAGGAGAGTCTGAAGCTTTCTTT
-	many	TRBV10-3	TRBJ1-6	CAIKPIAGDNSPLHF	TGTGCCATCAAACCGATAGCAGGGGACAATTCACCCCTCCACTTT
-	few	TRBV4-1	TRBJ2-2	CASSQNTANTGELFF	TGCGCCAGCAGCCAAAATACAGCGAACACCGGGGAGCTGTTTTTT
-	many	TRBV11-2	TRBJ2-1	CASSLALYNEQFF	TGTGCCAGCAGCTTAGCCCTATACAATGAGCAGTTCTTC